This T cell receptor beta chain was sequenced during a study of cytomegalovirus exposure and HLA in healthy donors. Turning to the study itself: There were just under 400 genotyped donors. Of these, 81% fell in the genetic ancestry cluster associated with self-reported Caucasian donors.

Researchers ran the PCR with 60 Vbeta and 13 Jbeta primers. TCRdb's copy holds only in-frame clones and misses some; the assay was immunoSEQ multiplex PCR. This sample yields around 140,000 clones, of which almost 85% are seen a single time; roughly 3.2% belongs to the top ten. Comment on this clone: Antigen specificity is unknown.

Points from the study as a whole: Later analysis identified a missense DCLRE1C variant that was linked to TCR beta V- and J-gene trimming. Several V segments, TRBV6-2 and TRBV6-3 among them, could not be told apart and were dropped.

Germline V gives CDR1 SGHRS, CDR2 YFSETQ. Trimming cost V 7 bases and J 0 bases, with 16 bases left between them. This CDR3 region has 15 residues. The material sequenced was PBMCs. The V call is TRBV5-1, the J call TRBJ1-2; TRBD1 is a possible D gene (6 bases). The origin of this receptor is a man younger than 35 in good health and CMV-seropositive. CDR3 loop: CASSARGMTNYGYTF. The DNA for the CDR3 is TGCGCCAGCTCCGCTAGGGGGATGACTAACTATGGCTACACCTTC.